Detailed here is one T cell receptor (beta chain). This entry belongs to a study of PD-1 blockade in classical Hodgkin lymphoma. Study-wide context: Intravenous infusions of nivolumab 3 mg/kg reached patients every 2 weeks.

Clones were read by immunoSEQ multiplex PCR, and TCRdb kept only the in-frame ones, dropping some. The sample records more than 140,000 clones, approximately 72% being singletons. The patients all showed relapse after autologous stem cell transplantation, while their brentuximab vedotin exposure varied. From germline, CDR1 is SGHTA and CDR2 FQGTGA. This CDR3 region has 13 residues. Trimming cost V 4 bases and J 2 bases, with 9 bases left between them. Sequencing used peripheral blood mononuclear cells (PBMCs), obtained before the second cycle of nivolumab. The TCR comes from a human donor with classical Hodgkin lymphoma. The chain has TRBV7-3 and TRBJ2-7; D may be TRBD2 (6 bases). This CDR3 is CASSYGGTYEQYF. CDR3 DNA: TGTGCCAGCAGCTACGGGGGTACCTACGAGCAGTACTTC.